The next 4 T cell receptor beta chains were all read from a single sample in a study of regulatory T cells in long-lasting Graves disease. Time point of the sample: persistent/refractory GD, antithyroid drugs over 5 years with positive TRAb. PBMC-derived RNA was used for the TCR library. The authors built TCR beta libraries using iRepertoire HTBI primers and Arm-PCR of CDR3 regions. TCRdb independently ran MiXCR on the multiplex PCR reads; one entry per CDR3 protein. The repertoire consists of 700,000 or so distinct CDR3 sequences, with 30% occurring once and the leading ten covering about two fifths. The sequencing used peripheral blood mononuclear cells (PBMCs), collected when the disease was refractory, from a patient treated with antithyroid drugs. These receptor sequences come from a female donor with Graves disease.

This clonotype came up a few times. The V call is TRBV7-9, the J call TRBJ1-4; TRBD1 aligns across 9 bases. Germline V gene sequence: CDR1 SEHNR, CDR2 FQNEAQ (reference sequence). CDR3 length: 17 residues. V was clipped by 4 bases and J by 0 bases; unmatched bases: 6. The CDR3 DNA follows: TGTGCCAGCAGCTCATCCGGGACAGGGACAACTAATGAAAAACTGTTTTTT. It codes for CASSSSGTGTTNEKLFF.

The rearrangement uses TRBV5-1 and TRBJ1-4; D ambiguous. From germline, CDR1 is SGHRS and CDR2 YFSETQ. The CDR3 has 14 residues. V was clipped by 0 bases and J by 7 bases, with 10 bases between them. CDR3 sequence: CASSLAQEGEKLFF. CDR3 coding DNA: TGCGCCAGCAGCTTGGCCCAGGAAGGTGAAAAACTGTTTTTT. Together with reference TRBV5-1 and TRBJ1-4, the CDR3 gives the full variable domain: KAGVTQTPRYLIKTRGQQVTLSCSPISGHRSVSWYQQTPGQGLQFLFEYFSETQRNKGNFPGRFSGRQFSNSRSEMNVSTLELGDSALYLCASSLAQEGEKLFFGSGTQLSVL.

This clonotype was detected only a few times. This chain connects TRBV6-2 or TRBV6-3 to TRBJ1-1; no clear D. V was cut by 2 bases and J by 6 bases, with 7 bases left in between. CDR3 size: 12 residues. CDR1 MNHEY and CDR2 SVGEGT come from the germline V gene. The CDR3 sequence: CASSYGGAEAFF. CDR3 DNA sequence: TGTGCCAGCAGTTACGGAGGCGCTGAAGCTTTCTTT.

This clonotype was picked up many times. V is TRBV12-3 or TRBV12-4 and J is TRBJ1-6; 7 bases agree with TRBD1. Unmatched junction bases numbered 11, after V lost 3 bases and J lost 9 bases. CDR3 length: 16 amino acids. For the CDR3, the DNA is TGTGCCAGCAGTTTTAAGGGTTATAGGGGGCCTTCACCCCTCCACTTT. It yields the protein CASSFKGYRGPSPLHF.